This T cell receptor (beta chain) was recorded in a study of blood T cell repertoires in COVID-19. Study-level background: PBMCs, B-cell-depleted T cells, or T cells were the source of the cDNA or gDNA that made up the material.

Clones were sequenced by immunoSEQ multiplex PCR, and TCRdb holds only the in-frame ones, with some missing. The sample has over 200,000 clones; 81% are singletons. The CDR3 length is 17 residues. Germline CDR1 and CDR2: SNHLY and FYNNEI. After removal of 1 base from V and 6 bases from J, the junction contained 9 bases not matched to a gene. This clone was observed a few times. Recruitment covered about two dozen US areas and drew participants whose ages spanned about 18 to 89 years. The sequenced sample was PBMCs or T cells enriched from blood (not recorded which). V and J are TRBV2 and TRBJ1-1, with 12 bases fitting TRBD1. The receptor comes from a woman aged 50 to 65 with acute COVID-19. CDR3 sequence (DNA): TGTGCCAGCAGTGAAGTAGGGACAGGGGGCTTTATCGCTGAAGCTTTCTTT. This gives the protein CASSEVGTGGFIAEAFF.